This T cell receptor beta chain was sequenced during a study of T cell responses to AZD1222 COVID-19 vaccine. Study results and caveats: Only five or six AZD1222 recipients tested seropositive at baseline. Spike-specific TCR breadth and depth both grew after two AZD1222 doses.

Sequencing used immunoSEQ multiplex PCR; TCRdb keeps in-frame clones, though not all of them. The data hold about 140,000 clones, with over 85% observed a single time. Details on this clone: Its specificity is not known.

Germline assignment: CDR1 MNHNY and CDR2 SVGAGI (reference sequence). This CDR3 is built from 14 residues. With 7 bases clipped from V and 0 bases from J, the junction kept 3 bases outside the gene matches. The genes are TRBV6-6 and TRBJ2-1; 7 bases agree with TRBD2. This clonotype was obtained from an adult in good health. The sample was peripheral blood, taken on day 0 of AZD1222 vaccination. CDR3 DNA sequence: TGTGCCAGCATTAAGCGGGACTCCTACAATGAGCAGTTCTTC. Protein: CASIKRDSYNEQFF.